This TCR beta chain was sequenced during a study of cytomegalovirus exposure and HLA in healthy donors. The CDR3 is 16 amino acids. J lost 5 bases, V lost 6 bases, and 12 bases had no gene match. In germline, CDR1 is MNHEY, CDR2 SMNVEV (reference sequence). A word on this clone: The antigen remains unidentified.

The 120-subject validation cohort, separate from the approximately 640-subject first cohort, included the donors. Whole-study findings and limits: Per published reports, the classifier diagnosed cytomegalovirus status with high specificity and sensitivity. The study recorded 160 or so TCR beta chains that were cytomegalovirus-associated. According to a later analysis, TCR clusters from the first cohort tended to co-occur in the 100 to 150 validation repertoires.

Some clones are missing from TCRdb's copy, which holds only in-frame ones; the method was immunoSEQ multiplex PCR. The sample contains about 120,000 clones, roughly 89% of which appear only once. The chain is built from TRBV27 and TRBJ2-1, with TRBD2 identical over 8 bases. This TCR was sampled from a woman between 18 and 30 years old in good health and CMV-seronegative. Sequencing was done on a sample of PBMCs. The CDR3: CASRKGAGASNNEQFF. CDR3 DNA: TGTGCCAGCAGAAAAGGAGCGGGAGCTTCTAACAATGAGCAGTTCTTC.